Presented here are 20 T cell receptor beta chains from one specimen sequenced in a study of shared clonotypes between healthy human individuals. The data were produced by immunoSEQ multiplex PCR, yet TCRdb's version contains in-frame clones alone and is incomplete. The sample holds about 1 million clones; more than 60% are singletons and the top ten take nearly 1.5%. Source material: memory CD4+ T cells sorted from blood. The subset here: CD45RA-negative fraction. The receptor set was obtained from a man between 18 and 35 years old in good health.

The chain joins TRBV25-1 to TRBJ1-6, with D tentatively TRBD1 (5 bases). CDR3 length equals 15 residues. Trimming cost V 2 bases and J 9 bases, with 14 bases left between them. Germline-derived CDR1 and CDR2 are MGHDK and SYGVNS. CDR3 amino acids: CASSEPGRAGSPLHF. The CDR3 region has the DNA TGTGCCAGCAGTGAACCCGGCAGGGCTGGTTCACCCCTCCACTTT.

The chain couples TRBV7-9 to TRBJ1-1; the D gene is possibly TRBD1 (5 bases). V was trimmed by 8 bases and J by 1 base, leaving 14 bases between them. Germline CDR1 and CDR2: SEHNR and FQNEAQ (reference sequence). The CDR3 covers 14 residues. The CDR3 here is CASAFYQGNTEAFF. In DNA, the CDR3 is TGTGCCAGCGCTTTCTATCAGGGGAACACTGAAGCTTTCTTT. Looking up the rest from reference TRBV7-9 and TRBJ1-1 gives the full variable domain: DTGVSQNPRHKITKRGQNVTFRCDPISEHNRLYWYRQTLGQGPEFLTYFQNEAQLEKSRLLSDRFSAERPKGSFSTLEIQRTEQGDSAMYLCASAFYQGNTEAFFGQGTRLTVV.

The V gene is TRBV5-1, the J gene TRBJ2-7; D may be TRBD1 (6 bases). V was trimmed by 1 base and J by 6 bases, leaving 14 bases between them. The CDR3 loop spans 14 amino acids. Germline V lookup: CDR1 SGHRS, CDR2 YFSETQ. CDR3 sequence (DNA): TGCGCCAGCAGCTTGACGCAGGGGATGGGCGAGCAGTACTTC. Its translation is CASSLTQGMGEQYF.

The CDR3 DNA sequence: TGCGCCAGCAGCACCGGACAGAGCAAGAGGACCCAGTACTTC. Protein sequence: CASSTGQSKRTQYF. The chain employs TRBV5-1 and TRBJ2-5, with D maybe TRBD1 (6 bases). Between the trimmed V and J ends, which lost 4 bases and 7 bases, there was a span of 17 bases. CDR1 and CDR2 (germline): SGHRS, YFSETQ. The CDR3 totals 14 residues.

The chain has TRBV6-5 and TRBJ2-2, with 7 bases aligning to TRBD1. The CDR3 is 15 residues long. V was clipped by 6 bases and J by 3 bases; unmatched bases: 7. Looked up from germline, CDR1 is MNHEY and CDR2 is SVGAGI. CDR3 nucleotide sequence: TGTGCCAGCAGCCCCCGGGACAGCTACACCGGGGAGCTGTTTTTT. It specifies CASSPRDSYTGELFF.

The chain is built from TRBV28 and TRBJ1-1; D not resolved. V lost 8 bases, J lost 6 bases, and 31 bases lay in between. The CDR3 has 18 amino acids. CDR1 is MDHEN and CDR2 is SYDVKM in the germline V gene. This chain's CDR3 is CASPPGRGSWWAAAEAFF. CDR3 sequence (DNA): TGTGCCAGCCCCCCCGGGAGAGGGAGTTGGTGGGCCGCTGCTGAAGCTTTCTTT.

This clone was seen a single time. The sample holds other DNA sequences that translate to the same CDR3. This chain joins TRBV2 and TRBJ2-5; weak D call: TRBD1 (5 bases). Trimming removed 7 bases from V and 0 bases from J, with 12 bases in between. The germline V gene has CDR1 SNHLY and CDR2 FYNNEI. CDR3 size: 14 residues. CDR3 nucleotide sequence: TGTGCCAGCACGGGTGGGGCGTACCAAGAGACCCAGTACTTC. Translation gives CASTGGAYQETQYF.

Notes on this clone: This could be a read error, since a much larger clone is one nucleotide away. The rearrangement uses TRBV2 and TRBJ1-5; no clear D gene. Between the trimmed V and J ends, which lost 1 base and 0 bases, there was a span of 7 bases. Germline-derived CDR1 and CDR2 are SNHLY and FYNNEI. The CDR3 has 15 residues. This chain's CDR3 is CASSEGTDSNQPQHF. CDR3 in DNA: TGTGCCAGCAGTGAAGGGACGGATAGCAATCAGCCCCAGCATTTT.

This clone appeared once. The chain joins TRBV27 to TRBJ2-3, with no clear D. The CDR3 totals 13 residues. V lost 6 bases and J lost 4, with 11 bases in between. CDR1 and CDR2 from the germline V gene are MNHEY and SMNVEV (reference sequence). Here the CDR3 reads CASRALASDTQYF. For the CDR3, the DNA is TGTGCCAGCAGGGCTTTGGCGTCAGATACGCAGTATTTT.

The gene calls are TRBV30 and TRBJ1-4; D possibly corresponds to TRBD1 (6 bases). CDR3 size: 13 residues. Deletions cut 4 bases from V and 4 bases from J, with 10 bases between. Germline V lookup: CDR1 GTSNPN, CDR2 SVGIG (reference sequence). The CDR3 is CAWTTDSNEKLFF. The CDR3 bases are TGTGCCTGGACCACGGACAGTAATGAAAAACTGTTTTTT.

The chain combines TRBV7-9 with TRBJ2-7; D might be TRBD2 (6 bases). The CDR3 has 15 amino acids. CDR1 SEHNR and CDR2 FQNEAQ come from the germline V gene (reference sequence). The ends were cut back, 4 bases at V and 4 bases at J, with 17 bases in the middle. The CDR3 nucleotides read TGTGCCAGCAGCTCGGCCCGTGGTAGCGGTTACGAGCAGTACTTC. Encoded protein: CASSSARGSGYEQYF.

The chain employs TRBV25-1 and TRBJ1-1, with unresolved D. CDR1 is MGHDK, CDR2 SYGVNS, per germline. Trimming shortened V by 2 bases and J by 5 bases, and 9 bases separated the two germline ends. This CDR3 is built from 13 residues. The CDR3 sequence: CASSEGVGTEAFF. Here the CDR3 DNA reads TGTGCCAGCAGTGAAGGGGTGGGGACTGAAGCTTTCTTT.

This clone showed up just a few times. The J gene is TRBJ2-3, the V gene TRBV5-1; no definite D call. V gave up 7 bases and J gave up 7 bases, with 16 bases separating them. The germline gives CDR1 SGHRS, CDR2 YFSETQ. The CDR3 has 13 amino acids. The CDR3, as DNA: TGCGCCAGCGGCATCGATGGCGGAAATACGCAGTATTTT. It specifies CASGIDGGNTQYF. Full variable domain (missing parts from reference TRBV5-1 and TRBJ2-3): KAGVTQTPRYLIKTRGQQVTLSCSPISGHRSVSWYQQTPGQGLQFLFEYFSETQRNKGNFPGRFSGRQFSNSRSEMNVSTLELGDSALYLCASGIDGGNTQYFGPGTRLTVL.

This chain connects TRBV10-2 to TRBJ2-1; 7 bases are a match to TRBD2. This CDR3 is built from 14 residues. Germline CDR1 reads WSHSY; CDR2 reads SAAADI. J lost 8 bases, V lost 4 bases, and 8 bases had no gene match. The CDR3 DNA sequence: TGCGCCAGCAGTGTCGAACTAGCGAGCGATGAGCAGTTCTTC. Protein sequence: CASSVELASDEQFF.

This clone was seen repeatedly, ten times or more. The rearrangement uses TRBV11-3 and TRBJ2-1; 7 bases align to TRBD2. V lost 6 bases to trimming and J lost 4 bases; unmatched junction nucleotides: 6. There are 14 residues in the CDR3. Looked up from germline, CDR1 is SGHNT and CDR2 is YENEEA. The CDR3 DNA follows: TGTGCCAGCAGTTCTAGCGGTCTTTACAATGAGCAGTTCTTC. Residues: CASSSSGLYNEQFF.

In DNA, the CDR3 is TGTGCCAGCAGCTCCCCCTTTTCGCAACGGTCCTACGAGCAGTACTTC. It encodes CASSSPFSQRSYEQYF. The chain carries TRBV2 and TRBJ2-7; unclear D gene. V lost 6 bases and J 1 base, leaving 19 bases between the germline ends. Germline-derived CDR1 and CDR2 are SNHLY and FYNNEI. The length of the CDR3 is 16 residues. The full variable domain, its missing parts supplied by reference TRBV2 and TRBJ2-7, is EPEVTQTPSHQVTQMGQEVILRCVPISNHLYFYWYRQILGQKVEFLVSFYNNEISEKSEIFDDQFSVERPDGSNFTLKIRSTKLEDSAMYFCASSSPFSQRSYEQYFGPGTRLTVT.

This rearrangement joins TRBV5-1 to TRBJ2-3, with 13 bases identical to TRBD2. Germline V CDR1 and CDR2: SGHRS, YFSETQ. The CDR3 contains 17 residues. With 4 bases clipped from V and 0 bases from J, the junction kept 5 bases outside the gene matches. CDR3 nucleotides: TGCGCCAGCAGCCTACGGACTAGCGGGAGCAGCACAGATACGCAGTATTTT. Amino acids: CASSLRTSGSSTDTQYF.

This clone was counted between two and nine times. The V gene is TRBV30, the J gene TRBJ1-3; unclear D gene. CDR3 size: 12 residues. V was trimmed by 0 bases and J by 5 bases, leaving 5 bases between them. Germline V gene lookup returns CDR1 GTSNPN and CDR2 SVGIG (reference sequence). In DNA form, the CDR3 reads TGTGCCTGGAGTGTACAACGAAACACCATATATTTT. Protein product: CAWSVQRNTIYF.

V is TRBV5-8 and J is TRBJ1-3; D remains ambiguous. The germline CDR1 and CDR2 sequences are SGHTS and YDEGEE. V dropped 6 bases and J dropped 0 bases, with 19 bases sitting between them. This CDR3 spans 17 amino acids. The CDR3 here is CASTRYGFPGSGNTIYF. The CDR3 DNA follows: TGTGCCAGCACCCGTTATGGTTTCCCAGGCTCTGGAAACACCATATATTTT.

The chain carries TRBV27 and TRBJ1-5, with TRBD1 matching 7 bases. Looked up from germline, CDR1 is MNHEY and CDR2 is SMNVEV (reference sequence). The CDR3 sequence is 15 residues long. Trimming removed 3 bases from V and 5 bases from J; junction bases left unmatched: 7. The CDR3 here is CASSFRTGFDQPQHF. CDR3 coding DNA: TGTGCCAGCAGTTTCAGGACAGGTTTCGATCAGCCCCAGCATTTT.